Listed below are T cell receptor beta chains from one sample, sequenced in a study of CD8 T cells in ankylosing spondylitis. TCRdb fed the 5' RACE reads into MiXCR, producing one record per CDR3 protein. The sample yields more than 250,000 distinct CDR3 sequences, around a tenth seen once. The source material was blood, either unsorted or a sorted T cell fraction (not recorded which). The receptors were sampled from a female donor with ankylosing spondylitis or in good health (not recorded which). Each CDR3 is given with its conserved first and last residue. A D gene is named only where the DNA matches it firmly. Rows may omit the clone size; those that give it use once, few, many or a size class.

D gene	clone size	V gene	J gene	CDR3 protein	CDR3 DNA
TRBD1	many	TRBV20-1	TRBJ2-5	CSAAGQGGQETQYF	TGCAGTGCCGCGGGACAGGGAGGACAAGAGACCCAGTACTTC
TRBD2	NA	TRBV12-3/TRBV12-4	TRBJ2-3	CASSVKASGANF	TGTGCCAGCAGTGTAAAAGCTAGCGGGGCAAATTTT
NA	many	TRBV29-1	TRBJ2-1	CSVPTRPRDEQFF	TGCAGCGTTCCGACTAGGCCCAGGGATGAGCAGTTCTTC
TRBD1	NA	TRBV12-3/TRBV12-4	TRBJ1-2	CATHRGQGYGYTF	TGTGCCACCCACAGGGGTCAGGGATATGGCTACACCTTC
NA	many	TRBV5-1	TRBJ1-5	CASSLAGPGGPQHF	TGCGCCAGCAGCTTGGCAGGGCCCGGGGGGCCCCAGCATTTT
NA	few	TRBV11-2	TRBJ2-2	CASSQIGAGRVNTGELFF	TGTGCCAGCAGCCAGATCGGGGCGGGGCGCGTGAACACCGGGGAGCTGTTTTTT
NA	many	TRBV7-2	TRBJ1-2	CASSFTPPPDNYGYTF	TGTGCCAGCAGCTTTACACCCCCGCCCGACAACTATGGCTACACCTTC
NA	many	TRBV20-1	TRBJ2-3	CSAARDTQYF	TGCAGTGCTGCCCGGGATACGCAGTATTTT
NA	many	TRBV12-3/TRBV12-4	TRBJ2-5	CASSLNRIVEYF	TGTGCCAGCAGTTTAAATCGAATAGTGGAGTACTTC
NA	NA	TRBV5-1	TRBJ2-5	CASRPTGASQETQYF	TGCGCCAGTCGTCCGACCGGGGCCTCCCAAGAGACCCAGTACTTC
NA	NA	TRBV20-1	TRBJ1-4	CSAPAAGEKLFF	TGCAGTGCCCCAGCGGCGGGAGAAAAACTGTTTTTT
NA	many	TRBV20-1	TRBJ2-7	CSARDRETSVAEQYF	TGCAGTGCTAGAGATCGGGAGACCTCGGTGGCCGAGCAGTACTTC
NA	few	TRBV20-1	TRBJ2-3	CSARRPQFTDTQYF	TGCAGTGCTAGACGGCCCCAGTTCACAGATACGCAGTATTTT
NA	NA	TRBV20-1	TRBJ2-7	CSARSGSPAYEQYF	TGCAGTGCTAGAAGTGGTAGTCCGGCCTACGAGCAGTACTTC
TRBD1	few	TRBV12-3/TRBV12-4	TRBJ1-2	CASTRGSWHGYTF	TGTGCCAGCACCAGGGGGTCCTGGCATGGCTACACCTTC
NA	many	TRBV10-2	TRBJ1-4	CASSPGTYAEKLFF	TGCGCCAGCAGCCCCGGGACCTACGCGGAAAAACTGTTTTTT
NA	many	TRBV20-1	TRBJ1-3	CSANGLQEGYSGNTIYF	TGCAGTGCTAACGGGCTCCAGGAGGGGTACTCTGGAAACACCATATATTTT
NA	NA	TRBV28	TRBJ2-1	CASTAPGGSLNEQFF	TGTGCCAGCACCGCTCCCGGGGGATCGCTAAATGAGCAGTTCTTC
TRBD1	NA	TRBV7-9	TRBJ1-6	CASSSRQGYNSPLHF	TGTGCCAGCAGTTCAAGACAGGGCTACAATTCACCCCTCCACTTT
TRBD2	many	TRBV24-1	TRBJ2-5	CATSVVAGGQWTQYF	TGTGCCACCAGTGTGGTAGCGGGGGGTCAATGGACCCAGTACTTC
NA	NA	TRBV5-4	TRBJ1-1	CASSYSPNTEAFF	TGTGCCAGCAGCTACTCCCCGAACACTGAAGCTTTCTTT
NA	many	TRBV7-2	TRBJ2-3	CASSLGPPSTDTQYF	TGTGCCAGCAGCTTAGGTCCTCCGAGCACAGATACGCAGTATTTT
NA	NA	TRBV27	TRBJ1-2	CASSEPPPGIYGYTF	TGTGCCAGCAGTGAGCCCCCCCCGGGCATCTATGGCTACACCTTC
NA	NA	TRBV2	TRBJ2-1	CASIRSYIDNEQFF	TGTGCCAGCATCCGATCTTATATTGACAATGAGCAGTTCTTC
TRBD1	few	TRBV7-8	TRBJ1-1	CASSNPGQGSIRVFF	TGTGCCAGCAGCAATCCGGGACAGGGGTCAATCAGGGTTTTCTTT
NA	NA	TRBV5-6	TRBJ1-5	CASSLQPSDQPQHF	TGTGCCAGCAGCTTGCAACCGAGCGATCAGCCCCAGCATTTT
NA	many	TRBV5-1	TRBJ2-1	CASSGGLLSSYNEQFF	TGCGCCAGCAGCGGTGGACTTTTGAGCTCCTACAATGAGCAGTTCTTC
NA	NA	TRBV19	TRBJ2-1	CASSTSDLRNNELFF	TGTGCCAGTAGCACTAGTGACCTACGAAACAATGAGCTGTTCTTC
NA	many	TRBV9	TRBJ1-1	CASSVGRGTEAFF	TGTGCCAGCAGCGTAGGCAGGGGCACTGAAGCTTTCTTT
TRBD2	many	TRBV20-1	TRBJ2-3	CSAGGETVGITQYF	TGCAGTGCCGGGGGGGAGACGGTCGGAATTACGCAGTATTTT
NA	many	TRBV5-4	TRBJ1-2	CASSLKSDLNYGYTF	TGTGCCAGCAGCTTGAAGTCCGATCTTAACTATGGCTACACCTTC
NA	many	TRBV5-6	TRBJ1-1	CASSLGQYLNTEAFF	TGTGCCAGCAGCTTGGGACAGTACTTGAACACTGAAGCTTTCTTT
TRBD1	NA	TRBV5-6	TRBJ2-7	CASRSTGRSYEQSF	TGTGCCAGCAGGTCGACAGGGCGGTCCTACGAGCAGTCCTTC
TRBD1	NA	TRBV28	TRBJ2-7	CASSTTRQGPHYEQYF	TGTGCCAGCAGTACAACTCGACAGGGTCCGCACTACGAGCAGTACTTC
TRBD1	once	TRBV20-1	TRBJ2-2	CSANRGPTNTGELFF	TGCAGTGCTAACAGGGGCCCCACGAACACCGGGGAGCTGTTTTTT
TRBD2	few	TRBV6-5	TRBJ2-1	CASSFIGWTSGSTHNEQFF	TGTGCCAGCAGTTTCATCGGTTGGACTAGCGGGAGTACCCACAATGAGCAGTTCTTC
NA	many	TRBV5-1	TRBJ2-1	CASSWGSAEQFF	TGCGCCAGCAGCTGGGGGTCGGCTGAGCAGTTCTTC
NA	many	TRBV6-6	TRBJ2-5	CASSGGPETQYF	TGTGCCAGCAGCGGAGGGCCAGAGACCCAGTACTTC
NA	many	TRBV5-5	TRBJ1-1	CASSFEGKNTEAFF	TGTGCCAGCAGCTTTGAGGGAAAGAACACTGAAGCTTTCTTT
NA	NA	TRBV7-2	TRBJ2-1	CASNLAQSLLEQFF	TGTGCCAGCAACTTAGCGCAGTCTTTGCTTGAGCAATTCTTC
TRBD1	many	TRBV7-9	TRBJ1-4	CASSPTDRDEKLFF	TGTGCCAGCAGCCCCACAGACAGGGATGAAAAACTGTTTTTT
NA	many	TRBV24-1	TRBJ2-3	CATSDPRVRSDTQYF	TGTGCCACCAGTGATCCGCGGGTCCGCTCGGATACGCAGTATTTT
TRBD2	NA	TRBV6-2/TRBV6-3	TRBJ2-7	CASSPRTSGTAEQYF	TGTGCCAGCAGTCCCCGGACTAGCGGGACTGCGGAGCAGTACTTC
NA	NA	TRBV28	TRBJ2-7	CASSLQLGEQYF	TGTGCCAGCAGTCTTCAATTAGGCGAGCAGTACTTC
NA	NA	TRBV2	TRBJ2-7	CASRDYSYEQYF	TGTGCCAGCAGGGACTACTCCTACGAGCAGTACTTC
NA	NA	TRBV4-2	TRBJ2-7	CASSRDPGTNYEQYF	TGTGCCAGCAGCCGAGACCCGGGAACCAACTACGAGCAGTACTTC
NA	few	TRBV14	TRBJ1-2	CASSRSRDEAYGYTF	TGTGCCAGCAGCCGCTCCCGGGACGAAGCCTATGGCTACACCTTC
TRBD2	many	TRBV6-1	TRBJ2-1	CASSTLAGGPPYNEQFF	TGTGCCAGCAGTACACTAGCGGGAGGGCCCCCCTACAATGAGCAGTTCTTC
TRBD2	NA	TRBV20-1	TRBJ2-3	CSARATSAQGQYF	TGCAGTGCTAGGGCTACTAGCGCCCAAGGGCAGTATTTT
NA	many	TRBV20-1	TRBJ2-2	CSASLAGGRELFF	TGCAGTGCTAGCTTGGCAGGAGGCCGGGAGCTGTTTTTT
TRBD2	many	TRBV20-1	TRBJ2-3	CSAPGLAGAHSTDTQYF	TGCAGTGCTCCGGGACTAGCGGGGGCCCATAGCACAGATACGCAGTATTTT
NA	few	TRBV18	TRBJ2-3	CASSRLRSTDTQYF	TGTGCCAGCTCACGCCTCAGGAGCACAGATACGCAGTATTTT
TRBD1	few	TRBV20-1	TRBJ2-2	CSARGDRGRIGELFF	TGCAGTGCTAGAGGGGACAGGGGGCGTATCGGGGAGCTGTTTTTT
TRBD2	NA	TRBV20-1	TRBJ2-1	CSARLGTSGSRSGYNEQFF	TGCAGTGCTAGGCTCGGGACTAGCGGGAGCCGAAGTGGCTACAATGAGCAGTTCTTC
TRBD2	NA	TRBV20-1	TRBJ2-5	CSASTLARDLYQETQYF	TGCAGTGCTAGCACACTAGCGCGAGATCTGTACCAAGAGACCCAGTACTTC
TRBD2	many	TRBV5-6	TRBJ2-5	CASFQREQETQYF	TGTGCCAGCTTCCAGCGGGAACAAGAGACCCAGTACTTC